The clone carrying this T cell receptor beta chain was detected only once. The germline gene is not matched at one end of the junction; a read error may be the cause. As to time point: baseline, week 1 (first vaccination visit). Treatment of the sample: pre-vaccination baseline after standard-of-care therapy. This sample was included in a study of a mutant IDH1 vaccine in newly diagnosed glioma. The data were produced by immunoSEQ multiplex PCR, yet TCRdb's version contains in-frame clones alone and is incomplete. The sample comprises 30,000 or so clones, approximately 90% of which are singletons, and roughly 4.4% rests with the top ten. The clonotype comes from a woman in her 40s with glioma. Sequencing was performed on PBMCs, taken from a glioma patient treated with radiotherapy, temozolomide or both.

The CDR3 loop is CASSFIPLGVHTYEQYF. CDR3 in DNA: TGTGCTAGCAGCTTTATTCCACTTGGGGTCCACACCTACGAGCAGTACTTC. The V call is TRBV7-7, the J call TRBJ2-7; D is ambiguous. This CDR3 is built from 17 residues. CDR1 is SSHAT and CDR2 is FNYEAQ in the germline V gene (reference sequence).